This is a list of T cell receptor beta chains from one sample in a study of T and B cells in COVID-19 patients. MiXCR, run by TCRdb on the multiplex PCR reads, gives a single entry per CDR3 protein. The table has 14,000 or so distinct CDR3 sequences, roughly 28% seen once; the top ten hold about 6.8%. Sequencing used blood. These receptors originate from a human donor who had recovered from COVID-19. The CDR3 runs from the conserved cysteine through the conserved F or W. A D gene is named only where the DNA matches it firmly. Expanded clones get a size class; other rows say once, few or many, or leave the size out.

>TRBJ1-2|15|NA|NA|TRBV6-1
TGTGCCAGCAGTGAACGAGGACAGTATAACTATGGCTACACCTTC
CASSERGQYNYGYTF
>TRBJ1-1|13|NA|NA|TRBV19
TGTGCCAGTAGTGACGGGGCAAACACTGAAGCTTTCTTT
CASSDGANTEAFF
>TRBJ2-7|15|TRBD1|few|TRBV12-3/TRBV12-4
TGTGCCAGCAGTTCGAGAGACAGGGCTTCCTACGAGCAGTACTTC
CASSSRDRASYEQYF
>TRBJ1-2|11|NA|medium-sized|TRBV19
TGTGCCAGTATAGGAGTCTATGGCTACACCTTC
CASIGVYGYTF
>TRBJ2-3|11|NA|medium-sized|TRBV5-6
TGTGCCAGTAGTACAGGGTCAAGGCAGTATTTT
CASSTGSRQYF
>TRBJ1-4|17|NA|NA|TRBV5-3
TGTGCCAGAAGCTTCATCCGGACATCCATAACTAATGAAAAACTGTTTTTT
CARSFIRTSITNEKLFF
>TRBJ1-3|17|NA|few|TRBV5-5
TGTGCCAGCAGCCGGCGACCCAGCGGGAACTCTGGAAACACCATATATTTT
CASSRRPSGNSGNTIYF
>TRBJ2-2|14|TRBD1|large|TRBV19
TGTGCCAGTAGGGACAGGACGAACACCGGGGAGCTGTTTTTT
CASRDRTNTGELFF
>TRBJ2-1|13|NA|medium-sized|TRBV27
TGTGCCAGCAGTCTTAGCGGAGACAATGAGCAGTTCTTC
CASSLSGDNEQFF
>TRBJ2-7|13|TRBD2|NA|TRBV2
TGTGCCAGCACCATAGGACTAGCGGGAGAGCAGTACTTC
CASTIGLAGEQYF
>TRBJ2-7|13|NA|many|TRBV7-6
TGTGCCAGCAGCTTACTGGGAGCAGGCGAGCAGTACTTC
CASSLLGAGEQYF
>TRBJ1-2|13|TRBD1|few|TRBV6-2/TRBV6-3
TGTGCCAGCAGTTACCCGGGACAGGGATCTGCAACCTTC
CASSYPGQGSATF
>TRBJ1-1|11|NA|few|TRBV12-3/TRBV12-4
TGTGCCAGCAAGGTATTACCTGAAGCTTTCTTT
CASKVLPEAFF
>TRBJ1-6|17|TRBD1|NA|TRBV19
TGTGCCAGCCCGGCCTTGACAGGGGTTGGGTATAATTCACCCCTCCACTTT
CASPALTGVGYNSPLHF